A single sample is the source of the 2 T cell receptor beta chains below, sequenced in a study of blood T cell repertoires in COVID-19. Repertoires were generated with immunoSEQ multiplex PCR, while TCRdb's copy carries only in-frame clones and drops some. The sample records roughly 250,000 clones, about 86% being singletons. The material sequenced was peripheral blood. The receptors were sampled from a woman of 80 years or more with acute or convalescent COVID-19.

The chain joins TRBV4-1 to TRBJ2-7; 16 nucleotides agree with TRBD2. CDR1 MGHRA and CDR2 YSYEKL come from the germline V gene. V was clipped by 5 bases and J by 4 bases; unmatched bases: 5. The CDR3 loop spans 16 amino acids. CDR3 protein: CASSSGLAGGRYEQYF. CDR3 nucleotides: TGCGCCAGCAGCTCGGGACTAGCGGGGGGGCGATACGAGCAGTACTTC.

This chain uses TRBV7-8 with TRBJ2-1; 11 nucleotides line up with TRBD1. This CDR3 comprises 17 residues. From germline, CDR1 is SGHVS and CDR2 FQNEAQ. J was trimmed by 0 bases and V by 1 base; bases with no gene match: 2. The CDR3 spells CASSLGGQGVSYNEQFF. The CDR3 DNA reads TGTGCCAGCAGCTTAGGGGGACAGGGGGTCTCCTACAATGAGCAGTTCTTC.